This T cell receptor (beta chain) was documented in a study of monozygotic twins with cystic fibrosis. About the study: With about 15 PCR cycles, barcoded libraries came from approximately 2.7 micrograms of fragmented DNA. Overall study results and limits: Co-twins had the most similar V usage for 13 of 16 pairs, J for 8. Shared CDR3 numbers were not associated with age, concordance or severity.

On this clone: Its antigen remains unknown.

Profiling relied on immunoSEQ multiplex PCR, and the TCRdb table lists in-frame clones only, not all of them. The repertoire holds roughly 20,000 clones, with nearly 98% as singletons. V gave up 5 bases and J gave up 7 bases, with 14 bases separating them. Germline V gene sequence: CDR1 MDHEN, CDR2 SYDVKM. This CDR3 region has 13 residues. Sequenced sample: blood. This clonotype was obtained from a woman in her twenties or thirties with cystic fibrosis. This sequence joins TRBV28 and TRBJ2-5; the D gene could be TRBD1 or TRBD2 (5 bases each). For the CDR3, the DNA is TGTGCCAGCAGTCCAGGGTTCCGGGGGACCCAGTACTTC. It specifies CASSPGFRGTQYF.